Presented here are 11 T cell receptor beta chains from one specimen sequenced in a study of blood T cell repertoires in COVID-19. Sequencing was performed with immunoSEQ multiplex PCR; in TCRdb, only in-frame clones are kept and a portion is missing. The sample lists about 70,000 clones; roughly 91% were seen once. The sequenced material came from peripheral blood. The receptors originated from a woman under 30 with acute or convalescent COVID-19.

This chain joins TRBV30 and TRBJ2-3; 7 bases match TRBD2. CDR3 length equals 12 residues. V shed 5 bases, J shed 3 bases, and the junction held 2 bases outside the gene matches. Per germline, CDR1 GTSNPN and CDR2 SVGIG (reference sequence). The CDR3, as DNA: TGTGCCTGGTCACTAGCGACAGATACGCAGTATTTT. It yields the protein CAWSLATDTQYF. The complete variable domain, with remaining parts taken from reference TRBV30 and TRBJ2-3, reads SQTIHQWPATLVQPVGSPLSLECTVEGTSNPNLYWYRQAAGRGLQLLFYSVGIGQISSEVPQNLSASRPQDRQFILSSKKLLLSDSGFYLCAWSLATDTQYFGPGTRLTVL.

This chain connects TRBV11-3 to TRBJ2-1; 7 bases are a match to TRBD1. The CDR3 totals 14 residues. The junction had 3 bases not matched to a gene; V was cut back by 2 bases and J by 5 bases. CDR1 and CDR2 from the germline V gene are SGHNT and YENEEA. The CDR3 reads CASSLFTGDNEQFF. CDR3 bases: TGTGCCAGCAGCTTATTTACAGGGGACAATGAGCAGTTCTTC.

This clone has only a few counts. The chain has TRBV6-2 or TRBV6-3 and TRBJ2-2; TRBD1 is a possible D gene (6 bases). CDR1 and CDR2 (germline): MNHEY, SVGEGT. V gave up 6 bases and J gave up 3 bases, with 14 bases separating them. This CDR3 spans 15 amino acids. CDR3 in amino acids: CASSRDTPDTGELFF. The DNA for the CDR3 is TGTGCCAGCAGCCGGGACACCCCGGACACCGGGGAGCTGTTTTTT.

The V gene is TRBV7-6, the J gene TRBJ2-2; 7 bases agree with TRBD2. Losses at the gene ends were 5 bases for V and 0 bases for J; bases not matched to a gene: 9. In germline, CDR1 is SGHVS, CDR2 FNYEAQ. This CDR3 has 17 amino acids. The CDR3: CASSLREGAPNTGELFF. In DNA, the CDR3 is TGTGCCAGCAGCCTAAGGGAGGGCGCTCCGAACACCGGGGAGCTGTTTTTT.

The gene calls are TRBV5-1 and TRBJ2-5, with 15 bases aligning to TRBD2. Trimming took 4 bases from V and 5 from J; bases not matched to a gene: 6. The germline CDR1 and CDR2 sequences are SGHRS and YFSETQ. This CDR3 contains 16 residues. CDR3 amino acids: CASSLGLAGGSETQYF. Here the CDR3 DNA reads TGCGCCAGCAGCCTAGGACTAGCGGGAGGGTCGGAGACCCAGTACTTC. Full variable domain (outside the CDR3, taken from reference TRBV5-1 and TRBJ2-5): KAGVTQTPRYLIKTRGQQVTLSCSPISGHRSVSWYQQTPGQGLQFLFEYFSETQRNKGNFPGRFSGRQFSNSRSEMNVSTLELGDSALYLCASSLGLAGGSETQYFGPGTRLLVL.

The gene calls are TRBV30 and TRBJ1-1; maybe TRBD1 (6 bases). Deletions cut 1 base from V and 8 bases from J, with 14 bases between. This CDR3 spans 13 amino acids. The V gene's germline CDR1 is GTSNPN and CDR2 SVGIG (reference sequence). The DNA for the CDR3 is TGTGCCTGGAGTGCAGGGGCGTTGGGAGAAGCTTTCTTT. Translation: CAWSAGALGEAFF.

V gene TRBV6-5 combines with J gene TRBJ2-3; TRBD1 might be the D (5 bases). The germline V and J ends were trimmed by 5 bases and 3 bases, with 6 bases remaining between them. The germline gives CDR1 MNHEY, CDR2 SVGAGI. CDR3 size: 12 residues. CDR3 loop: CASSPGTDTQYF. In DNA form, the CDR3 reads TGTGCCAGCAGTCCAGGGACAGATACGCAGTATTTT.

The CDR3 reads CASSWRQSANTGELFF. In DNA, the CDR3 is TGTGCCAGCAGCTGGAGACAGAGCGCGAACACCGGGGAGCTGTTTTTT. V usage is TRBV7-8 and J usage is TRBJ2-2, with D possibly matching TRBD1 (5 bases). V was shortened by 4 bases and J by 0 bases, with 12 bases between the two germline ends. CDR1 SGHVS and CDR2 FQNEAQ come from the germline V gene. The CDR3 is made up of 16 amino acids.

The gene calls are TRBV15 and TRBJ1-5; tentatively, D is TRBD1 (6 bases). CDR1 is LNHNV and CDR2 is YYDKDF in the germline V gene (reference sequence). V dropped 0 bases and J dropped 7 bases, with 13 bases sitting between them. The CDR3 extends over 15 amino acids. The CDR3 region is CATSREGQPTQPQHF. CDR3 nucleotide sequence: TGTGCCACCAGCAGAGAAGGACAGCCGACGCAGCCCCAGCATTTT. Together with reference TRBV15 and TRBJ1-5, the CDR3 gives the full variable domain: DAMVIQNPRYQVTQFGKPVTLSCSQTLNHNVMYWYQQKSSQAPKLLFHYYDKDFNNEADTPDNFQSRRPNTSFCFLDIRSPGLGDTAMYLCATSREGQPTQPQHFGDGTRLSIL.

The chain joins TRBV10-3 to TRBJ2-3; no reliable D call. V shed 3 bases and J shed 0 bases, with 7 bases lying between them. The CDR3 has 14 residues. Germline CDR1 reads ENHRY; CDR2 reads SYGVKD. CDR3 sequence: CAISDVQSTDTQYF. In DNA form, the CDR3 reads TGTGCCATCAGTGATGTTCAGAGCACAGATACGCAGTATTTT.

In regard to this clone: The junction does not match germline at one end; this may be a read error. This chain uses TRBV11-2 with TRBJ1-1; D may be TRBD1 (5 bases). The CDR3 covers 19 residues. Looked up from germline, CDR1 is SGHAT and CDR2 is FQNNGV. CDR3 coding DNA: TGTGCCAGCAGCTTAGATTATTACACAGGATTTACGCTGAAAACTGAAGCTTTCTTT. It encodes CASSLDYYTGFTLKTEAFF.